This T cell receptor (beta chain) is drawn from a study of shared clonotypes between healthy human individuals. Findings of the study overall: Roughly 5% of naive CD4 clonotypes were common to a handful of donors. Non-shared clonotypes were found to have lower generation probabilities than the clonotypes that were shared by all four of the sorted-subset donors. Sequencing depth was expected to influence donor clonotype sharing.

Genomic DNA of every subset was divided equally among multiple immunoSEQ plates. Clones were read by immunoSEQ multiplex PCR, and TCRdb kept only the in-frame ones, dropping some. In the table there are about 2.1 million clones, 85% to 95% of which are singletons. Only CD45RO-negative cells positively selected for CCR7 counted as naive CD8 cells, so terminally differentiated effector memory CD45RA+ cells were excluded. Concerning this clone: As yet, its antigen is unknown.

The CDR3 has 14 amino acids. With 1 base removed from V and 5 bases from J, the gap between germline ends came to 12 bases. The germline CDR1 and CDR2 sequences are SGHAT and FQNNGV. The source is a man aged 18 to 30 in good health. Some clones in this sample may be carry-over from other donors' samples. This rearrangement joins TRBV11-2 to TRBJ2-7; D remains ambiguous. Input material: naive CD8+ T cells from PBMCs. The CDR3 DNA sequence: TGTGCCAGCAGCTTAGTCCTATTCAGCGACGAGCAGTACTTC. Its protein product is CASSLVLFSDEQYF.